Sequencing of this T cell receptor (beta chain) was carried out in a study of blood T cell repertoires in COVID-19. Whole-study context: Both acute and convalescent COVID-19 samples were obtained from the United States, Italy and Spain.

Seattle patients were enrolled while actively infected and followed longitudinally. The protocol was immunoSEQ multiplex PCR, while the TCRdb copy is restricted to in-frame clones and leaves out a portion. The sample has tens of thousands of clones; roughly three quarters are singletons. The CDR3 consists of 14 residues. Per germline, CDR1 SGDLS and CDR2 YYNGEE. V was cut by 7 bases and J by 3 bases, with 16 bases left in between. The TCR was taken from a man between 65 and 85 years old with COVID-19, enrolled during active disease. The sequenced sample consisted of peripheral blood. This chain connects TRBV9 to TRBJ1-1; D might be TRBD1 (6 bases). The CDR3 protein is CASGKGGADTEAFF. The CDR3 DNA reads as TGTGCCAGCGGTAAAGGGGGAGCGGACACTGAAGCTTTCTTT. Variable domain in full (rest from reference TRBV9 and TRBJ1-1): DSGVTQTPKHLITATGQRVTLRCSPRSGDLSVYWYQQSLDQGLQFLIQYYNGEERAKGNILERFSAQQFPDLHSELNLSSLELGDSALYFCASGKGGADTEAFFGQGTRLTVV.